This entry describes one T cell receptor (beta chain). This clone appeared once. Its cognate antigen has yet to be identified. No base quality values were provided; no much bigger clone lies one nucleotide off. The sample's time point label, decoded: baseline before first vaccination. The vaccinee samples were drawn from two UK trials, COV001 and COV002, one of which was a single-blind randomized controlled phase 2/3 trial testing AZD1222 (ChAdOx1 nCoV-19) in healthy adults. For TCRbeta chain sequencing, PBMC samples were collected from trial participants at day 0 and at day 28 after the second dose. The sample belongs to a study of T cell responses to AZD1222 COVID-19 vaccine (dated by TCRdb to 2020 to 2022). The study in broad terms: AZD1222 recipients with second doses at about 4 weeks or about 12 weeks were pooled, because spike-specific TCR depth and breadth did not differ between schedules. Trial participants were enrolled by age into subgroups of 18-55, 56-69 and 70-plus years, and around 140, 26 and 57 TCR-sequenced participants, respectively, were included in these subgroups. A total of about 230 trial participants underwent TCR sequencing, of whom 200 to 220 received two doses of AZD1222 and roughly 25 received two doses of the MenACWY control vaccine. Broad study findings and their caveats: Participants were mostly white British and included more females than males, and it was suggested by the authors that clonal diversity may have been underestimated. The 56-69-year group was small, and its depth increase did not reach significance, likely because of low power. Because no day 14 peak-response samples were available, repertoires were characterized only after the peak T cell response. Vaccine-associated CD4 TCRs spanned the whole spike protein, with dominant responses in regions 160-218 and 743-854. Spike-specific TCR breadth and depth rose significantly after two AZD1222 doses compared with day 0 and with MenACWY recipients. Reportedly, almost half of the unique spike-specific TCRs recognized epitopes lying outside the regions that are mutated in the B.1.351 and B.1.1.7 variants. Conclusions about previously exposed vaccinees are limited because only five to seven AZD1222 recipients were SARS-CoV-2 seropositive at baseline.

Deletion took 2 bases off V and 0 bases off J, with a span of 1 base between the germline ends. Reading from cysteine to phenylalanine, the CDR3 counts 12 amino acids. Only the CDR3 portion is preserved as DNA: 36 bases, with reading frame beginning at the first base. Sequences MNHEY (CDR1) and SVGAGI (CDR2) are obtained from the germline V gene. The CDR3 regions of human TCRbeta chains were analyzed by immunosequencing. The paper's processing steps were these. Repertoire TCRs were checked for matches against a reference library of SARS-CoV-2-specific TCRs that had been generated using the MIRA antigen-specificity platform. Breadth was defined as the fraction of unique TCRs that were SARS-CoV-2-associated. Depth was defined as the fraction of total T cells that were SARS-CoV-2-associated. Using the MIRA data, each spike-specific TCR was mapped to the spike region that the TCR reacts to and placed in a CD4 or CD8 class. Log10-transformed breadth and depth values were compared by one-way ANOVA with Sidak's multiple comparisons tests. In its TCRdb copy, this immuneACCESS table keeps in-frame sequences only and misses some clones. Where compared with another copy, unresolved V genes explain less than half of these, and the others have no known cause. V and J calls and clone size are those listed in that table; D and trimming were worked out from the DNA. The table for this sample lists roughly 42,000 clones; over 60% of them were counted only once. The ten largest account for 3% to 4% of the sample.

The receptor comes from an adult in good health. Recombination joined TRBV6-5 with TRBJ1-2, with no confidently assigned D gene. The sample in question was peripheral blood, obtained on day 0 of AZD1222 vaccination. In nucleotide form, the sequence is TGTGCCAGCAGTTACGCTAACTATGGCTACACCTTC. It codes for CASSYANYGYTF.